This T cell receptor beta chain was identified in a study of cytotoxic CD8 clonotypes in ibrutinib-treated CLL. Germline trimming cut 2 bases from V and 3 bases from J; bases unmatched to any gene: 10. The CDR3 totals 17 residues. Germline-derived CDR1 and CDR2 are MGHRA and YSYEKL. Assay used: immunoSEQ multiplex PCR; TCRdb lists only in-frame clones, some missing. The repertoire includes around 70,000 clones, more than 75% of them detected once, and roughly 7.5% sits in the top ten. V gene TRBV4-1 combines with J gene TRBJ2-4; 7 nucleotides align to TRBD1. Sequencing was performed on PBMCs, taken at disease progression, from a patient treated with ibrutinib. This clonotype was sampled from a human donor with chronic lymphocytic leukemia. As DNA, the CDR3 is TGCGCCAGCAGCCAACCAACAGGGGTCGGGATCAAAAACATTCAGTACTTC. Translation: CASSQPTGVGIKNIQYF.